The clone carrying this TCR beta chain was picked up many times. The data stem from a study of early T cells in non-severe SARS-CoV-2 infection. Germline CDR1 is MDHEN and CDR2 is SYDVKM. Trimming pared 6 bases from V and 6 bases from J, leaving 21 bases between. The CDR3 is made up of 16 amino acids. TCRdb re-analysed the 5' RACE reads in MiXCR, keeping a single row per CDR3 protein. The data contain some 98,000 distinct CDR3 sequences, 8% to 13% of them singletons. This rearrangement joins TRBV28 to TRBJ2-1, with a possible D match to TRBD2 (5 bases). Source material: whole blood. The sequence was obtained from an adult who was a healthcare worker with PCR-confirmed SARS-CoV-2 infection or an uninfected control (not recorded which). The CDR3 nucleotides are TGTGCCAGCAGCCCACGCCCTACCGGGGTCTTCAATGAGCAGTTCTTC. This gives the protein CASSPRPTGVFNEQFF.